Shown below are 18 T cell receptor beta chains from a single sample sequenced in a study of blood T cell repertoires in COVID-19. The assay was immunoSEQ multiplex PCR, and TCRdb's table has in-frame clones only and misses some. In the table there are roughly 200,000 clones, approximately 85% of which are singletons. Material for sequencing was peripheral blood. Receptors were obtained from a human donor with active or convalescent COVID-19. The donor label of this sample is uncertain.

The chain has TRBV5-4 and TRBJ2-2; D call uncertain. There are 16 residues in the CDR3. Germline assignment: CDR1 SGHNT and CDR2 YYREEE (reference sequence). Trimming took off 1 base at V and 0 bases at J, with 10 bases between the two ends. CDR3 bases: TGTGCCAGCAGCTTGATTGAGTCCACGAACACCGGGGAGCTGTTTTTT. It specifies CASSLIESTNTGELFF. Drawing the rest from reference TRBV5-4 and TRBJ2-2, the complete variable domain is ETGVTQSPTHLIKTRGQQVTLRCSSQSGHNTVSWYQQALGQGPQFIFQYYREEENGRGNFPPRFSGLQFPNYSSELNVNALELDDSALYLCASSLIESTNTGELFFGEGSRLTVL.

This sequence joins TRBV5-5 and TRBJ1-2; 7 nucleotides line up with TRBD1. Trimming at V came to 2 bases and at J to 4 bases, leaving 8 bases not matched to a gene. Germline loops: CDR1 SGHKS, CDR2 YYEKEE (reference sequence). The CDR3 runs 15 residues. The CDR3 sequence is CASSLSPGGIYGYTF. As DNA, the CDR3 is TGTGCCAGCAGCTTAAGTCCAGGGGGTATCTATGGCTACACCTTC.

The rearrangement joins TRBV21-1 to TRBJ2-7; the listed D gene, TRBD1, was not tested against the DNA. TRBV21-1 is labeled a pseudogene. CDR3 length: 15 residues. CDR3 coding DNA: TGTGCCAGCAGCAAAAGGCAGGGTAGGTCCTACGAGCAGTACTTC. Its translation is CASSKRQGRSYEQYF.

The chain is built from TRBV6-5 and TRBJ1-4; D call uncertain. The V end was cut by 4 bases, the J end by 3 bases, with 6 bases between. Germline CDR1 and CDR2: MNHEY and SVGAGI. The length of the CDR3 is 13 residues. DNA of the CDR3: TGTGCCAGCAGTTCGACTTCTAATGAAAAACTGTTTTTT. This sequence encodes CASSSTSNEKLFF.

The V call is TRBV5-1, the J call TRBJ2-1; D uncertain. The CDR3 consists of 16 residues. V was cut by 0 bases and J by 5 bases, with 15 bases left in between. Per the germline V gene, CDR1 is SGHRS and CDR2 is YFSETQ. The CDR3 region is CASSLAPGRYDNEQFF. The DNA of the CDR3 is TGCGCCAGCAGCTTGGCACCGGGTCGCTATGACAATGAGCAGTTCTTC. The full variable domain, with the rest looked up from reference TRBV5-1 and TRBJ2-1, is KAGVTQTPRYLIKTRGQQVTLSCSPISGHRSVSWYQQTPGQGLQFLFEYFSETQRNKGNFPGRFSGRQFSNSRSEMNVSTLELGDSALYLCASSLAPGRYDNEQFFGPGTRLTVL.

The gene calls are TRBV5-1 and TRBJ1-6, with no clear D. Germline CDR1 is SGHRS and CDR2 is YFSETQ. Trimming took 6 bases from V and 7 from J, leaving 14 bases between them. The CDR3 has 14 residues. Written as DNA, the CDR3 is TGCGCCAGCAACCCGGGAACAGAAAATTCACCCCTCCACTTT. Residues: CASNPGTENSPLHF.

V gene TRBV6-5 combines with J gene TRBJ1-2; possibly TRBD1 for D (5 bases). V gave up 2 bases and J gave up 2 bases, with 15 bases separating them. This CDR3 is built from 16 residues. Germline V gene data show CDR1 as MNHEY and CDR2 as SVGAGI. CDR3 sequence: CASSYGSGSLNYGYTF. The CDR3 nucleotides are TGTGCCAGCAGTTACGGATCAGGGTCCTTAAACTATGGCTACACCTTC.

The V call is TRBV25-1, the J call TRBJ2-4; D unclear. The CDR3 is 13 residues long. Trimming left V 1 base short and J 9 bases short, with 10 bases between. Per the germline V gene, CDR1 is MGHDK and CDR2 is SYGVNS. The CDR3 DNA sequence: TGTGCCAGCAGTGAATCCAGGCTCTCCATTCAGTACTTC. Amino acids: CASSESRLSIQYF.

This chain joins TRBV12-3 or TRBV12-4 and TRBJ1-6; possible D gene TRBD1, 6 bases. This CDR3 comprises 13 residues. The V and J ends lost 6 bases and 8 bases respectively, with 11 bases between them. The chain's CDR3 is CASSSYRDSPLHF. CDR3 nucleotides: TGTGCCAGCAGCTCATACAGGGATTCACCCCTCCACTTT.

The rearrangement links TRBV18 to TRBJ2-3; 7 bases agree with TRBD1. Germline V gives CDR1 KGHSH, CDR2 LQKENI. Trimming took 2 bases from V and 4 from J; bases not matched to a gene: 3. The CDR3 contains 14 residues. The CDR3 DNA reads as TGTGCCAGCTCACCAAACAGGGGAGCAGATACGCAGTATTTT. Its protein product is CASSPNRGADTQYF.

The rearrangement joins TRBV30 to TRBJ1-6; 9 bases map to TRBD1. The germline gives CDR1 GTSNPN, CDR2 SVGIG (reference sequence). CDR3 length equals 14 residues. With V trimmed by 0 bases and J by 7 bases, 1 base remained unmatched. The CDR3 sequence: CAWSVGTGNSPLHF. The CDR3 coding sequence is TGTGCCTGGAGTGTAGGGACAGGGAATTCACCCCTCCACTTT.

The genes are TRBV2 and TRBJ2-3, with a possible D match to TRBD1 (6 bases). From germline, CDR1 is SNHLY and CDR2 FYNNEI. This CDR3 comprises 13 residues. The V gene lost 8 bases and the J gene lost 5 bases, with 14 bases spanning the gap. In nucleotides, the CDR3 is TGTGCCAGCTCTACAGGGTTAGGAGATACGCAGTATTTT. Translated, it gives CASSTGLGDTQYF.

This chain uses TRBV9 with TRBJ2-1, with 8 nucleotides matching TRBD2. The V and J ends lost 0 bases and 9 bases, in that order; junction bases with no gene match: 5. Germline assignment: CDR1 SGDLS and CDR2 YYNGEE. This CDR3 comprises 14 residues. CDR3 in DNA: TGTGCCAGCAGCGTAGGGACTAGCTACCGTGAGCAGTTCTTC. Amino acids: CASSVGTSYREQFF. Supplemented by reference TRBV9 and TRBJ2-1, the full variable domain reads DSGVTQTPKHLITATGQRVTLRCSPRSGDLSVYWYQQSLDQGLQFLIQYYNGEERAKGNILERFSAQQFPDLHSELNLSSLELGDSALYFCASSVGTSYREQFFGPGTRLTVL.

This clone was counted once. This sequence joins TRBV27 and TRBJ1-1, with D perhaps TRBD1 (6 bases). Germline V lookup: CDR1 MNHEY, CDR2 SMNVEV (reference sequence). This CDR3 spans 17 amino acids. The V end was cut by 4 bases, the J end by 1 base, with 19 bases between. The CDR3 protein is CASSSLGGLTTNTEAFF. In nucleotides, the CDR3 is TGTGCCAGCAGTTCTCTCGGGGGGCTCACCACGAACACTGAAGCTTTCTTT.

This clone was detected a few times. The chain employs TRBV7-3 and TRBJ1-1, with 9 nucleotides matching TRBD1. CDR1 and CDR2 from the germline V gene are SGHTA and FQGTGA. This CDR3 is built from 14 residues. The trim removed 5 bases at V and 2 bases at J, leaving 3 bases unmatched. This CDR3 is CASSLGQGNTEAFF. In DNA, the CDR3 is TGTGCCAGCAGCCTGGGACAGGGAAACACTGAAGCTTTCTTT.

V is TRBV5-6 and J is TRBJ2-7; a weak D match, TRBD1 (6 bases). Germline CDR1 and CDR2: SGHDT and YYEEEE. This CDR3 comprises 13 residues. V was trimmed by 0 bases and J by 2 bases, leaving 6 bases between them. The CDR3 sequence: CASSLDRAYEQYF. In DNA form, the CDR3 reads TGTGCCAGCAGCTTGGACAGGGCCTACGAGCAGTACTTC.

This clone was seen once. The chain links TRBV3-1 (or the pseudogene TRBV3-2) to TRBJ1-2, with D tentatively TRBD1 (6 bases). The CDR3 length is 14 residues. Trimming pared 1 base from V and 8 bases from J, leaving 14 bases between. Germline lookup yields CDR1 LGHDT and CDR2 YNNKEL (reference sequence). The DNA of the CDR3 is TGTGCCAGCAGCCAAGTGGGCTGGGGGCAGGGCTACACCTTC. It specifies CASSQVGWGQGYTF.

CDR3 protein: CATQDRTSGRPDTQYF. The DNA for the CDR3 is TGTGCCACCCAAGACAGGACTAGCGGGAGGCCAGATACGCAGTATTTT. The chain combines TRBV24-1 with TRBJ2-3, with TRBD2 identical over 14 bases. The CDR3 consists of 16 residues. After removal of 9 bases from V and 4 bases from J, the junction contained 8 bases not matched to a gene. From germline, CDR1 is KGHDR and CDR2 SFDVKD.